These T cell receptor beta chains were read from a single sample in a study of T-cell reconstitution after alpha-beta-depleted transplantation in children. TCRdb itself ran the PCR reads through MiXCR, one entry per CDR3 protein. This sample yields 150,000 to 200,000 distinct CDR3 sequences, of which roughly 15% are seen a single time; over 10% belongs to the top ten. The sequences come from PBMCs from the stem cell graft donor, collected from the stem cell graft. The receptors come from a human donor who donated a stem cell graft to a child with acute lymphoblastic leukemia. CDR3s include the opening cysteine and the closing phenylalanine or tryptophan. Fields, in order: J gene, clone size, D gene, V gene, CDR3 DNA, CDR3 protein. The D gene is left open where the match is weak. Clone size is stated in some rows and not others, as once, few, many or a class when expanded.

>TRBJ1-6|many|-|TRBV4-2
TGTGCCAGCAGCCCAGCCCGGACAGCCTACTCCTATAATTCACCCCTCCACTTT
CASSPARTAYSYNSPLHF
>TRBJ1-5|many|-|TRBV12-3/TRBV12-4
TGTGCCAGCAGTCTACAGGGCCTTAGCAATCAGCCCCAGCATTTT
CASSLQGLSNQPQHF
>TRBJ2-7|many|TRBD2|TRBV5-5
TGTGCCAGCAGCTACACTAGCGGCCGAGGGTACGAGCAGTACTTC
CASSYTSGRGYEQYF
>TRBJ2-7|many|TRBD2|TRBV20-1
TGCAGTGCACGACTAGCGAAGAGCTCCTACGAGCAGTACTTC
CSARLAKSSYEQYF
>TRBJ2-7|-|TRBD1|TRBV7-2
TGTGCCACCCTGGACAGGGGGATCCACGAGCAGTACTTC
CATLDRGIHEQYF
>TRBJ2-1|many|-|TRBV5-1
TGCGCCAGCAGCTTGTATGACAATGAGCAGTTCTTC
CASSLYDNEQFF
>TRBJ2-1|few|-|TRBV30
TGTGCCTGGGGAGCGTATGTGGCTAGGAGAGATGAGCAGTTCTTC
CAWGAYVARRDEQFF
>TRBJ2-1|-|-|TRBV5-4
TGTGCCAGCAGCACCCGACTACGAAATGAGCAGTTCTTC
CASSTRLRNEQFF
>TRBJ1-1|many|-|TRBV4-1
TGCGCCAGCAGCCAAACCGGGACAACGAACACTGAAGCTTTCTTT
CASSQTGTTNTEAFF
>TRBJ1-5|many|-|TRBV12-3/TRBV12-4
TGTGCCAGCAGTTTAAATCAAATTAGCAATCAGCCCCAGCATTTT
CASSLNQISNQPQHF
>TRBJ2-7|many|-|TRBV12-3/TRBV12-4
TGTGCCAGCAGTTTAGTGGAGCTAGGCGAGCAGTACTTC
CASSLVELGEQYF
>TRBJ2-1|many|-|TRBV12-3/TRBV12-4
TGTGCCAGCAGCCCAAGGGGGAAAGACAATGAGCAGTTCTTC
CASSPRGKDNEQFF
>TRBJ2-3|many|-|TRBV29-1
TGCAGCGTTGAAGATCCGGCGGACACAGATACGCAGTATTTT
CSVEDPADTDTQYF
>TRBJ1-5|many|-|TRBV5-1
TGCGCCAGCAGCTTGGATTTAGGGGATAATCAGCCCCAGCATTTT
CASSLDLGDNQPQHF
>TRBJ1-5|many|-|TRBV6-1
TGTGCCAGCAGTCCTGAGCGCCGGCGGAATCAGCCCCAGCATTTT
CASSPERRRNQPQHF
>TRBJ2-1|many|-|TRBV3-1
TGTGCCAGCAGCCAAGTCATTGGGAGGGGGTCTAATGAGCAGTTCTTC
CASSQVIGRGSNEQFF
>TRBJ2-7|many|TRBD2|TRBV3-1
TGTGCCAGCAGCTATAGCGGGAGAACCCACGAGCAGTACTTC
CASSYSGRTHEQYF
>TRBJ2-3|many|-|TRBV12-3/TRBV12-4
TGTGCCAGCAGTTTTGGGGGGCAGTATTTT
CASSFGGQYF
>TRBJ1-1|many|-|TRBV7-8
TGTGCCAGCAGCTTAGGGCGCGCCTGGGTTCAGGCAGCGTACACTGAAGCTTTCTTT
CASSLGRAWVQAAYTEAFF
>TRBJ2-7|-|TRBD2|TRBV27
TGTGCCAGCAGTATGACTAGCGCGACCGTGCACGAGCAGTACTTC
CASSMTSATVHEQYF
>TRBJ2-7|many|TRBD1|TRBV9
TGTGCCAGCAGCGTAGGGGGACAGGGAGGGGAGCAGTACTTC
CASSVGGQGGEQYF
>TRBJ1-1|-|TRBD1|TRBV10-1
TGCGCCAGCAGGTTGGGCAGGGGGTCGAACACTGAAGCTTTCTTT
CASRLGRGSNTEAFF
>TRBJ1-2|many|-|TRBV7-9
TGTGCCAGCAGCTTAGACTACTATGGCTACACCTTC
CASSLDYYGYTF
>TRBJ2-1|many|-|TRBV10-3
TGTGCCATCAGTGAGTCAAGTTTCGAGCCTCAGCAGTTCTTC
CAISESSFEPQQFF
>TRBJ2-1|-|-|TRBV11-3
TGTGCCAGCAGTACGATGGGGGGTGAGCAGTTCTTC
CASSTMGGEQFF
>TRBJ2-1|-|TRBD2|TRBV12-3/TRBV12-4
TGTGCCAGCAGAGGCAAGGTGACCGGGACTAGGGGTGGCTATGAGCAGTTCTTC
CASRGKVTGTRGGYEQFF
>TRBJ1-1|many|-|TRBV5-1
TGCGCCAGCAGCTTGACCTCGATGAACACTGAAGCTTTCTTT
CASSLTSMNTEAFF
>TRBJ1-1|many|TRBD1|TRBV5-1
TGCGCCAGCAGCTTGAGGCAGGGGGCAAGTGGATTGAACACTGAAGCTTTCTTT
CASSLRQGASGLNTEAFF
>TRBJ2-1|few|-|TRBV29-1
TGCAGCACTGGGGGGGGCCTACCCAACAATGAGCAGTTCTTC
CSTGGGLPNNEQFF
>TRBJ1-2|few|-|TRBV7-9
TGTGCCAGCAGCTTACAATGGAGCAACTATGGCTACACCTTC
CASSLQWSNYGYTF
>TRBJ2-5|many|TRBD2|TRBV7-9
TGTGCCAGCAGTTTCGGACCTCCGGGACTACAAGAGACCCAGTACTTC
CASSFGPPGLQETQYF
>TRBJ2-3|many|-|TRBV29-1
TGCAGCGCAGCGGCCTACACAGATACGCAGTATTTT
CSAAAYTDTQYF
>TRBJ1-2|-|-|TRBV20-1
TGCAGTGCTAGTTTAAGGCGGACCAACTATGGCTACACCTTC
CSASLRRTNYGYTF
>TRBJ2-1|-|-|TRBV4-1
TGCGCCAGCAGCCCGCTCGGGGGTGAGCAGTTCTTC
CASSPLGGEQFF
>TRBJ2-7|many|TRBD1|TRBV20-1
TGCAGTGCTAGAGACCGGGACAGGGGGCCCTACGAGCAGTACTTC
CSARDRDRGPYEQYF
>TRBJ2-5|-|-|TRBV7-9
TGTGCCAGCCCCGGGGCGGACGAGACCCAGTACTTC
CASPGADETQYF
>TRBJ2-7|many|TRBD1|TRBV5-5
TGTGCCAGCAGCTTGACAGGGGGGACCTACGAGCAGTACTTC
CASSLTGGTYEQYF
>TRBJ2-7|many|TRBD1|TRBV6-1
TGTGCCACTAAGAATCCGGGACAGGTCGCCTACGAGCAGTACTTC
CATKNPGQVAYEQYF
>TRBJ2-5|many|-|TRBV12-3/TRBV12-4
TGTGCAAGCAGAGGTCCGTACCAAGAGACCCAGTACTTC
CASRGPYQETQYF
>TRBJ2-6|few|-|TRBV5-1
TGCGCCAGCAGCTTGGAAGGGGCCAACGTCCTGACTTTC
CASSLEGANVLTF
>TRBJ1-2|-|-|TRBV13
TGTGCCAGCAGCTTACTGGGTGCCACCATCTATGGCTACACCTTC
CASSLLGATIYGYTF
>TRBJ2-1|many|-|TRBV5-1
TGCGCCAGCAGCTTGGTGGCGGACGCCTACAATGAGCAGTTCTTC
CASSLVADAYNEQFF
>TRBJ2-5|-|TRBD2|TRBV7-2
TGTGCCAGCAGCTTAGAAGGGACTAGCGGGAAAGAGACCCAGTACTTC
CASSLEGTSGKETQYF
>TRBJ1-2|few|-|TRBV5-1
TGCGCCAGCAGCTTTTGGGCCTCGTCTACTAACTATGGCTACACCTTC
CASSFWASSTNYGYTF
>TRBJ2-7|-|TRBD2|TRBV20-1
TGCAGTGCCACTCGAAGGAGCGGGAACAACGAGCAGTACTTC
CSATRRSGNNEQYF
>TRBJ2-1|many|-|TRBV12-3/TRBV12-4
TGTGCCAGCAGTTCCCTAGCGCTGTCCTACAATGAGCAGTTCTTC
CASSSLALSYNEQFF
>TRBJ1-2|many|TRBD1|TRBV5-1
TGCGCCAGCAGCTTGGGGGACAGGGATGGCTACACCTTC
CASSLGDRDGYTF
>TRBJ2-1|many|-|TRBV5-1
TGCGCCAGCAGCCTCCCAGGTTTGGGCAATGAGCAGTTCTTC
CASSLPGLGNEQFF
>TRBJ2-7|many|TRBD1|TRBV5-1
TGCGCCAGCAGCTGGACAGGGGGGGACGAGCAGTACTTC
CASSWTGGDEQYF
>TRBJ1-2|many|-|TRBV20-1
TGCAGTGCTAGCGATTTACAGGAGAAGGGCTACACCTTC
CSASDLQEKGYTF
>TRBJ2-3|many|-|TRBV24-1
TGTGCCACCAGTGATTCCCTCCGGTGGGATTTT
CATSDSLRWDF
>TRBJ2-7|many|-|TRBV29-1
TGCAGCGGGAGGGCCGAGTACGAGCAGTACTTC
CSGRAEYEQYF
>TRBJ2-3|few|-|TRBV5-1
TGCGCCAGCAGCGAAGGGGGAGAAGATACGCAGTATTTT
CASSEGGEDTQYF
>TRBJ1-1|many|-|TRBV5-1
TGCGCCAGCAGCTTGGGGGATGGAGATCTCACTGAAGCTTTCTTT
CASSLGDGDLTEAFF
>TRBJ1-1|-|TRBD1|TRBV27
TGTGCCAGCAGTCCCATGACAGGGGGCGCGAGTGAAGCTTTCTTT
CASSPMTGGASEAFF
>TRBJ2-2|many|TRBD1|TRBV12-3/TRBV12-4
TGTGCCAGCAGTTTGGGACAGGGGGGCACCGGGGAGCTGTTTTTT
CASSLGQGGTGELFF
>TRBJ1-1|many|-|TRBV4-1
TGCGCCAGCAGCCACCGGACAGAGAACACTGAAGCTTTCTTT
CASSHRTENTEAFF
>TRBJ2-7|many|-|TRBV20-1
TGCAGTGCTAGAGATTACGAGCGAAACTACGAGCAGTACTTC
CSARDYERNYEQYF